A selection of T cell receptor beta chains follows, all from one sample in a study of T cell responses to AZD1222 COVID-19 vaccine. Repertoires were generated with immunoSEQ multiplex PCR, while TCRdb's copy carries only in-frame clones and drops some. The data hold 90,000 to 150,000 clones, with over 75% observed a single time. This material consisted of peripheral blood, taken on day 0 of AZD1222 vaccination. The receptors were gathered from an adult in good health. Each CDR3 is given with its conserved first and last residue. Fields, in order: clone size, V gene, J gene, D gene, CDR3 DNA, CDR3 protein. The D gene is left open where the match is weak. Expanded clones get a size class; other rows say once, few or many, or leave the size out.

.	TRBV18	TRBJ1-6	.	TGTGCCAGCTCAAATTTGAGGACAGAGGGGGATTCACCCCTCCACTTT	CASSNLRTEGDSPLHF
.	TRBV9	TRBJ1-2	.	TGTGCCAGCAGCGCGGCTACAAACTATGGCTACACCTTC	CASSAATNYGYTF
.	TRBV6-1	TRBJ1-5	.	TGTGCCAGCAGTGAAGAAGGGACAAAAAATCAGCCCCAGCATTTT	CASSEEGTKNQPQHF
.	TRBV5-1	TRBJ1-6	.	TGCGCCAGCAGCTTACGAGGGACCGATCCTAATTCACCCCTCCACTTT	CASSLRGTDPNSPLHF
.	TRBV3-1/TRBV3-2	TRBJ1-5	TRBD1	TGTGCCAGCAGCCTGACAGGGGGCAATCAGCCCCAGCATTTT	CASSLTGGNQPQHF
few	TRBV3-1/TRBV3-2	TRBJ1-2	.	TGTGCCAGCAACAGAGCTCTGGGGGTTAACTATGGCTACACCTTC	CASNRALGVNYGYTF
.	TRBV15	TRBJ2-3	.	TGTGCCACCAGCAGAGGGCGGACAGATACAGATACGCAGTATTTT	CATSRGRTDTDTQYF
.	TRBV18	TRBJ1-3	.	TGTGCCAGCTCATCGGGCAACTCTGGAAACACCATATATTTT	CASSSGNSGNTIYF
.	TRBV7-9	TRBJ1-2	TRBD1	TGTGCCAGCAGCCGAGGGACAGGGGGATTGGATGGCTACACCTTC	CASSRGTGGLDGYTF
.	TRBV19	TRBJ1-1	TRBD1	TGTGCCACCGGGACAGGGGACACCCGGGAAGCTTTCTTT	CATGTGDTREAFF
.	TRBV5-4	TRBJ1-6	TRBD1	TGTGCCAGCACCACCCTGACAGGGGCCTATAATTCACCCCTCCACTTT	CASTTLTGAYNSPLHF
.	TRBV7-2	TRBJ2-5	TRBD2	TGTGCCAGCAGCTTAGCGTGGGGGGGTATTAAAGAGACCCAGTACTTC	CASSLAWGGIKETQYF
.	TRBV9	TRBJ2-3	TRBD1	TGTGCCAGCAGCGTAGGGACTGGGACAGGTACGCAGTATTTT	CASSVGTGTGTQYF
.	TRBV2	TRBJ1-5	.	TGTGCCAGCAGTGAGGGGAATAGCAATCAGCCCCAGCATTTT	CASSEGNSNQPQHF
once	TRBV5-1	TRBJ1-2	.	TGCGCCAGCAGCGAACAGGGCGGCTATGGCTACACCTTC	CASSEQGGYGYTF
.	TRBV5-1	TRBJ1-2	.	TGCGCCAGCAGCTTGTCTGTTGGCTACACCTTC	CASSLSVGYTF
.	TRBV9	TRBJ2-7	.	TGTGCCAGCAGCGTAGACCGGGCGGAGTCCTACGAGCAGTACTTC	CASSVDRAESYEQYF
many	TRBV7-9	TRBJ1-2	.	TGTGCCAGCAGCCCGGACGGTCCCTATGGCTACACCTTC	CASSPDGPYGYTF
.	TRBV5-1	TRBJ2-5	TRBD2	TGCGCCAGCAGCACATCCGGGACTAGCGGGGGACAAGAGACCCAGTACTTC	CASSTSGTSGGQETQYF
.	TRBV7-9	TRBJ2-7	TRBD1	TGTGCCAGCAGCCTCCGACAGGGTTACGAGCAGTACTTC	CASSLRQGYEQYF
.	TRBV9	TRBJ1-2	.	TGTGCCAGCAGCCTTGGACAGACTACTAACTATGGCTACACCTTC	CASSLGQTTNYGYTF
.	TRBV2	TRBJ2-1	TRBD2	TGTGCCAGCAGCGGGACTAGCGGGGGGGAATTCAATGAGCAGTTCTTC	CASSGTSGGEFNEQFF
.	TRBV5-1	TRBJ1-2	.	TGCGCCAGCAGCTTGGATGGCAGTTACAACTATGGCTACACCTTC	CASSLDGSYNYGYTF
.	TRBV5-1	TRBJ2-7	TRBD1	TGCGCCAGCAGCTTGGCAATCGGGACAGGGAACTACGAGCAGTACTTC	CASSLAIGTGNYEQYF
.	TRBV9	TRBJ1-1	.	TGTGCCAGCAGCCCGAGAACCAACACTGAAGCTTTCTTT	CASSPRTNTEAFF
.	TRBV10-3	TRBJ1-2	TRBD1	TGTGCCATCAGTGAATGGACAGGGACGATTAACTATGGCTACACCTTC	CAISEWTGTINYGYTF
once	TRBV11-2	TRBJ2-7	.	TGTGCCAGCAGCTTACCCCGCCAGCTCGGGGAGCAGTACTTC	CASSLPRQLGEQYF
.	TRBV5-5	TRBJ1-5	.	TGTGCCAGCAGCTTTGAGGAGTATAGCAATCAGCCCCAGCATTTT	CASSFEEYSNQPQHF
.	TRBV12-3/TRBV12-4	TRBJ1-6	.	TGTGCCAGCAGTTTTGCCCGGGGTTCACCCCTCCACTTT	CASSFARGSPLHF
.	TRBV19	TRBJ1-4	.	TGTGCCAGTAGAGATAGGGAAAAACTGTTTTTT	CASRDREKLFF
once	TRBV9	TRBJ2-7	TRBD2	TGTGCCAGCAGCGTAGCTCCCGGGGGGACCTACGAGCAGTACTTC	CASSVAPGGTYEQYF
.	TRBV14	TRBJ1-2	.	TGTGCCAGCAGCCAAGATTGGGGCAACTATGGCTACACCTTC	CASSQDWGNYGYTF
.	TRBV4-1	TRBJ2-7	.	TGCGCCAGCAGCCAAGAGGAGGGTTCCTACGAGCAGTACTTC	CASSQEEGSYEQYF
.	TRBV2	TRBJ1-5	.	TGTGCCAGCAGTGGACGGGAAAATCAGCCCCAGCATTTT	CASSGRENQPQHF
.	TRBV6-5	TRBJ1-6	.	TGTGCCAGCTTAGTGCTACAGGGATATAATTCACCCCTCCACTTT	CASLVLQGYNSPLHF
.	TRBV25-1	TRBJ1-4	.	TGTGCCAGCAGTCCTAGCGGAGGTGGATTCAATGAAAAACTGTTTTTT	CASSPSGGGFNEKLFF
.	TRBV7-3	TRBJ2-3	TRBD2	TGTGCCAGCAGCACCACTAGCGGGGGTAGCACAGATACGCAGTATTTT	CASSTTSGGSTDTQYF
.	TRBV2	TRBJ2-7	.	TGTGCCAGCAGTAAAGGCCGCTTTTCCCCCTACGAGCAGTACTTC	CASSKGRFSPYEQYF
.	TRBV5-1	TRBJ2-4	.	TGCGCCAGCAGCTTGGACCCTGGGAACATTCAGTACTTC	CASSLDPGNIQYF
.	TRBV6-5	TRBJ1-1	.	TGTGCCAGCAGCCTCAGGGTCTCGGGCACTGAAGCTTTCTTT	CASSLRVSGTEAFF
.	TRBV2	TRBJ1-1	.	TGTGCCAGCAGTGAAAGTCAGGGAAGAGGTACTGAAGCTTTCTTT	CASSESQGRGTEAFF
.	TRBV4-2	TRBJ1-5	TRBD1	TGTGCCAGCAGCCAAACTGGGACAGCCAATCAGCCCCAGCATTTT	CASSQTGTANQPQHF
.	TRBV12-3/TRBV12-4	TRBJ1-1	.	TGTGCGGACCGAGCTCTGAACACTGAAGCTTTCTTT	CADRALNTEAFF
few	TRBV5-6	TRBJ2-5	TRBD2	TGTGCCAGCAGCTTGGATACGGAGCGGGGGGCTCAAGAGACCCAGTACTTC	CASSLDTERGAQETQYF
.	TRBV18	TRBJ1-1	.	TGTGCCAGCTCACCATTTCAATACGGAATGAACACTGAAGCTTTCTTT	CASSPFQYGMNTEAFF
.	TRBV6-5	TRBJ2-3	TRBD1	TGTGCCAGCGGGGACAGGGCCACAGATACGCAGTATTTT	CASGDRATDTQYF
.	TRBV12-3/TRBV12-4	TRBJ1-2	.	TGTGCCAGCAACCAGAGGGGGAGTGATGGCTACACCTTC	CASNQRGSDGYTF
.	TRBV19	TRBJ1-5	.	TGTGCCAGTAGTACCCGGGGGCGGGGACCTAATAGCAATCAGCCCCAGCATTTT	CASSTRGRGPNSNQPQHF
.	TRBV4-2	TRBJ1-5	TRBD1	TGTGCCAGCAGCGGCGACAGGGGCGGTCAGCCCCAGCATTTT	CASSGDRGGQPQHF
.	TRBV23-1	TRBJ1-5	TRBD1	TGCGCCAGCATCAATACTAAAAGTGACAGGGATTATAGCAATCAGCCCCAGCATTTT	CASINTKSDRDYSNQPQHF
few	TRBV5-1	TRBJ1-2	.	TGCGCCAGCAGCTTGGACGGGTCGTCAGGGGCGGAAGGCTACACCTTC	CASSLDGSSGAEGYTF
.	TRBV27	TRBJ1-1	.	TGTGCCAGCAGTCCCTATGAGGACAGTGCAAACACTGAAGCTTTCTTT	CASSPYEDSANTEAFF
.	TRBV16	TRBJ1-2	.	TGTGCCAGCAGCCAAATCAGGGTAGGCTATGGCTACACCTTC	CASSQIRVGYGYTF
.	TRBV6-5	TRBJ1-6	TRBD1	TGTGCCAGCAGGGACCGGGGACAGGGGCATTCACCCCTCCACTTT	CASRDRGQGHSPLHF
.	TRBV6-4	TRBJ2-1	.	TGTGCCAGCAGTGAAGGCTACACGGGGGGCGATGAGCAGTTCTTC	CASSEGYTGGDEQFF
.	TRBV7-2	TRBJ1-3	TRBD1	TGTGCCAGCAGCTTAGATGCTGGGACAGGGCTTGGAAACACCATATATTTT	CASSLDAGTGLGNTIYF
.	TRBV5-1	TRBJ2-3	.	TGCGCCAGCAGCTTGGTGCCAGATACGCAGTATTTT	CASSLVPDTQYF
.	TRBV7-9	TRBJ2-4	TRBD1	TGTGCCAGCAGCCCGGACAGGTTGGAGGCCAAAAACATTCAGTACTTC	CASSPDRLEAKNIQYF
few	TRBV5-6	TRBJ1-2	.	TGTGCCAGCAGCTTGGATTGGAACAGTGCTAACTATGGCTACACCTTC	CASSLDWNSANYGYTF